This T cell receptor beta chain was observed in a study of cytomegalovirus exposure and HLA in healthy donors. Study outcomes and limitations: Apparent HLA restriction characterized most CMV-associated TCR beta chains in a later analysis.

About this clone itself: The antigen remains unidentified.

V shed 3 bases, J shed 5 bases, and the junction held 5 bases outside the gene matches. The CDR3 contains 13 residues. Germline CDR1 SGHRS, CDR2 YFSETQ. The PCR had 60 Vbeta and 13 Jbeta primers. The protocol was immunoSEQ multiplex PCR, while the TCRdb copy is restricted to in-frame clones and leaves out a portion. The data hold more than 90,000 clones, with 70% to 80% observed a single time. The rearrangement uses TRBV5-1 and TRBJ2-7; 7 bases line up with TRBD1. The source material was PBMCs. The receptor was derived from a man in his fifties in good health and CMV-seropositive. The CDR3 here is CASSSIGGDEQYF. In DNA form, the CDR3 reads TGCGCCAGCAGCTCAATAGGGGGCGACGAGCAGTACTTC. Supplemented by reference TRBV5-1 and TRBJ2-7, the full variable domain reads KAGVTQTPRYLIKTRGQQVTLSCSPISGHRSVSWYQQTPGQGLQFLFEYFSETQRNKGNFPGRFSGRQFSNSRSEMNVSTLELGDSALYLCASSSIGGDEQYFGPGTRLTVT.